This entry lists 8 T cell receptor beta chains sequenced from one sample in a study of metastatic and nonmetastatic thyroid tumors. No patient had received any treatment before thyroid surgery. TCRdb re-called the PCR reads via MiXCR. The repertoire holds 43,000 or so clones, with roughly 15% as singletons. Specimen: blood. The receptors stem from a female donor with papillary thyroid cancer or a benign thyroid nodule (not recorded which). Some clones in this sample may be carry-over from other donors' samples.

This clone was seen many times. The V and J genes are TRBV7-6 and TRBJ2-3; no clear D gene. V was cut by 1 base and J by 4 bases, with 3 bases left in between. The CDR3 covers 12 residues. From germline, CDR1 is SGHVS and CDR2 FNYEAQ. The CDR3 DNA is TGTGCCAGCAGCTTAGATCCAGATACGCAGTATTTT. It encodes CASSLDPDTQYF. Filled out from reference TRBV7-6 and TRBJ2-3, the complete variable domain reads GAGVSQSPRYKVTKRGQDVALRCDPISGHVSLYWYRQALGQGPEFLTYFNYEAQQDKSGLPNDRFSAERPEGSISTLTIQRTEQRDSAMYRCASSLDPDTQYFGPGTRLTVL.

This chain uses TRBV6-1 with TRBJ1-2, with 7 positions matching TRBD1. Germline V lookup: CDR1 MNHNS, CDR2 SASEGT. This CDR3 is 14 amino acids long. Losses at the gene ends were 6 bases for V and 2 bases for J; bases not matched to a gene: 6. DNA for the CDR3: TGTGCCAGCAGGCCCAGGGGGGCGAACTATGGCTACACCTTC. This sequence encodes CASRPRGANYGYTF.

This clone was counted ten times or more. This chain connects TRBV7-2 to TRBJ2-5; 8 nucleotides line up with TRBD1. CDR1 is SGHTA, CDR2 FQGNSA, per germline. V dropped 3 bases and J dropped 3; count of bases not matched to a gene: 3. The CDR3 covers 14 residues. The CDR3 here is CASSFPDREETQYF. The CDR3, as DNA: TGTGCCAGCAGCTTCCCGGACAGGGAAGAGACCCAGTACTTC.

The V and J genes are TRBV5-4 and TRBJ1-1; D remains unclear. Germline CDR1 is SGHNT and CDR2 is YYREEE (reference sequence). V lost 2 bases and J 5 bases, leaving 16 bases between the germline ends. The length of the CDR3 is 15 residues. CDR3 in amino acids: CASSFGQDSRTEAFF. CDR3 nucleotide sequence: TGTGCCAGCAGCTTTGGTCAGGACTCTAGGACTGAAGCTTTCTTT.

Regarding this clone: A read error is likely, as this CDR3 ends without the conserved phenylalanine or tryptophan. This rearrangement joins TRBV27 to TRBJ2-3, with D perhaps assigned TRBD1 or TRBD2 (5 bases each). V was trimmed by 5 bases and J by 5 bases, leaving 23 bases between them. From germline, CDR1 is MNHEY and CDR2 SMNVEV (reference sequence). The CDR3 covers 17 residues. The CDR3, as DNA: TGTGCCAGCAGTCCTGCAGGGAGTCCCGGGCTTGGAGATACGCAGTATTTA. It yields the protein CASSPAGSPGLGDTQYL.

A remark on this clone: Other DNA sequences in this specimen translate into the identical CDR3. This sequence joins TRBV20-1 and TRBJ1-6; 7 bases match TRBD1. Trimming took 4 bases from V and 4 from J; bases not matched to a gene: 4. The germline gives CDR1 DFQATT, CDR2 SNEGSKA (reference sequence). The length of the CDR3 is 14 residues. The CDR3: CSATSGQYNSPLHF. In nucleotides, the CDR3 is TGCAGTGCTACGTCGGGACAGTATAATTCACCCCTCCACTTT.

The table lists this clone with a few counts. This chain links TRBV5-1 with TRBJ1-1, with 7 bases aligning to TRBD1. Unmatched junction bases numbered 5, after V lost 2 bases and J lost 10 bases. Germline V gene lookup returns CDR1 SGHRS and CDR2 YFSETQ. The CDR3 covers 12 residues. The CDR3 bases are TGCGCCAGCAGCTTAACAGGGGTTGGAGCTTTCTTT. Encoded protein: CASSLTGVGAFF.

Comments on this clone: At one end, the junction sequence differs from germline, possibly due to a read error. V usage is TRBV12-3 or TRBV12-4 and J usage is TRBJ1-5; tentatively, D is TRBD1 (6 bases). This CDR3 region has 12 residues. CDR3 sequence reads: CASSLGGQPHHF. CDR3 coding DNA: TGTGCCAGCAGCCTGGGTGGACAGCCCCACCATTTT.